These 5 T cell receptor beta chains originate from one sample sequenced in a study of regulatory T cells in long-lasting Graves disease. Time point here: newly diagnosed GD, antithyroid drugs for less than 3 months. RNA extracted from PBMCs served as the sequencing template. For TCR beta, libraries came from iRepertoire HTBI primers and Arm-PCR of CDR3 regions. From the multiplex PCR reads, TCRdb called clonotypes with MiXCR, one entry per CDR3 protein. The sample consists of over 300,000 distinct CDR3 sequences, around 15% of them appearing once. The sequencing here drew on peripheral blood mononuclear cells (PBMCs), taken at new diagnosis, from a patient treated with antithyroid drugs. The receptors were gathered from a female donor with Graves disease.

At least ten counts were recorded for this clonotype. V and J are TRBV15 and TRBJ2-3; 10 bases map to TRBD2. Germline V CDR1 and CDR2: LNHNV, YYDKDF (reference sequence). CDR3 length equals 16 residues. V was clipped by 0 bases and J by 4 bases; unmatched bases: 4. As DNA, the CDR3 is TGTGCCACCAGCAGAGATGGGCTAGCGGGAGCAGATACGCAGTATTTT. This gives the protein CATSRDGLAGADTQYF.

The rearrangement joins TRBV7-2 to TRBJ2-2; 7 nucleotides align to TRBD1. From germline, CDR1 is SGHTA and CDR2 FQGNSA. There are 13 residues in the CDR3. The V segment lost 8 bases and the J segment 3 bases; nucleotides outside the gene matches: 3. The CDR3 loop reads CTSQQGDTGELFF. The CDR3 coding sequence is TGTACCAGCCAGCAGGGGGACACCGGGGAGCTGTTTTTT.

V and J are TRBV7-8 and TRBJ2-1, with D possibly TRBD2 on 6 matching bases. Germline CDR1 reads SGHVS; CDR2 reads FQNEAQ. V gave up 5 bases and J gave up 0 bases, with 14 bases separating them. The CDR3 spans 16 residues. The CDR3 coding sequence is TGTGCCAGCAGCATTAGCGGCGCGAGCTCCTACAATGAGCAGTTCTTC. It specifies CASSISGASSYNEQFF.

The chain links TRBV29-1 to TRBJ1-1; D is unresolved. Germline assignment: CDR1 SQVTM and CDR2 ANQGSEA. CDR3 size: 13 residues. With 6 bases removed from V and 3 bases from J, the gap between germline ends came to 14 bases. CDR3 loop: CSVLADLDTEAFF. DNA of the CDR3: TGCAGCGTACTAGCTGACCTGGACACTGAAGCTTTCTTT.

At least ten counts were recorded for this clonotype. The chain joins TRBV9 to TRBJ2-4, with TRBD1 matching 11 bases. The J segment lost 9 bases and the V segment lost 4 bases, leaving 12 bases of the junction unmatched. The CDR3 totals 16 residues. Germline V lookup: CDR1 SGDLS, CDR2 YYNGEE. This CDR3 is CASSQTPGQGEIIQYF. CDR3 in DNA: TGTGCCAGCAGCCAAACTCCGGGACAGGGGGAAATCATTCAGTACTTC.